This paragraph covers one T cell receptor beta chain sequence. The antigen is not known. This record comes from a study of cytomegalovirus exposure and HLA in healthy donors. Trimming removed 1 base from V and 2 bases from J, with 9 bases in between. This CDR3 contains 15 residues. Germline assignment: CDR1 SGHVS and CDR2 FQNEAQ. General study results and limits: The dataset shows that most TCR sequences were rare, while some public TCRs occurred in many donors. The tendency of first-cohort TCR clusters to co-occur in the roughly 130 validation repertoires was the finding of a later analysis.

Sequencing used immunoSEQ multiplex PCR; TCRdb keeps in-frame clones, though not all of them. The repertoire holds some 170,000 clones, with roughly 83% as singletons. The J gene is TRBJ2-1, the V gene TRBV7-8, with D possibly matching TRBD1 (6 bases). Sequencing was done on a sample of PBMCs. The clonotype was recovered from a man aged 25-40 years in good health and CMV-seropositive. Written as DNA, the CDR3 is TGTGCCAGCAGCTTAGTCCGGGACACCTACAATGAGCAGTTCTTC. Amino acid sequence: CASSLVRDTYNEQFF.